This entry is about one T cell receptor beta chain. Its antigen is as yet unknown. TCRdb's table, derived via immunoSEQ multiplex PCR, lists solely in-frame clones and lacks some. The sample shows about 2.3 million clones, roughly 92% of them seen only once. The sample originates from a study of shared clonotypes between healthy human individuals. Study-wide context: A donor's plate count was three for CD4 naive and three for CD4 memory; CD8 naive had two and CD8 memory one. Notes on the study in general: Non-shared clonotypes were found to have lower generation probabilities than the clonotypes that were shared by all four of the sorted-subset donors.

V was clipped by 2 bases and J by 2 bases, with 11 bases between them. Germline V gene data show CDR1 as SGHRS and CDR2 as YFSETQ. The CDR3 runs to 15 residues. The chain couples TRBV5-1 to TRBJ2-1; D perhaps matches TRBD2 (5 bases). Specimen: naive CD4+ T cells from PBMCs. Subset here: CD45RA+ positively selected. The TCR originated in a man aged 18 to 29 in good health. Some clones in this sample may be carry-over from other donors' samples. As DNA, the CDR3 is TGCGCCAGCAGCTTTCGAGGAGGCACCTACAATGAGCAGTTCTTC. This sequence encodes CASSFRGGTYNEQFF.